This T cell receptor beta chain was recovered during a study of circulating CD8 cells and anti-PD-1 response in melanoma. Overall study context: Every 2 weeks, patients got 3 mg/kg nivolumab intravenously.

In this sample, this clonotype is medium-sized. Its antigen is not identified. Sorting of live CD3+CD8+TCRalphabeta+ cells by PD-1 and/or TIGIT gave four subsets. Study-wide results and limits: Some patients were treatment-naive; others were previously treated. Diversity ranked highest in DNEG and lowest in TIGIT subsets.

The V end was cut by 0 bases, the J end by 1 base, with 9 bases between. In germline, CDR1 is MGHRA, CDR2 YSYEKL. The CDR3 totals 15 residues. The QIAseq Immune Repertoire TCR panel built the libraries from approximately 16 ng of total RNA. TCRdb fed the reads into MiXCR, producing one record per CDR3 protein. This sample has several hundred distinct CDR3 sequences, with roughly 5.3% found just once. The receptor was isolated from a human donor with melanoma. The genes are TRBV4-1 and TRBJ1-1; no clear D gene. Sequencing was performed on CD8+ T cells from PBMCs, taken at baseline or after one month of anti-PD-1 therapy (not recorded which). The DNA for the CDR3 is TGCGCCAGCAGCCAAGAGAGGTTCCCGAACACTGAAGCTTTCTTT. It specifies CASSQERFPNTEAFF.